The rows below give T cell receptor beta chains drawn from one sample of a study of blood T cell repertoires in COVID-19. Measured with immunoSEQ multiplex PCR; TCRdb has only the in-frame clones, and not every one. Seen here are about 310,000 clones, around 90% observed once, and the top ten hold 1%. What was sequenced was peripheral blood. The receptors stem from a man in his forties or fifties with active or convalescent COVID-19. Each CDR3 is given with its conserved first and last residue. A D gene is named only where the DNA matches it firmly. Part of the rows lack a size; the others show once, few, many or a class for expanded clones.

j_gene: TRBJ2-7
d_gene: TRBD1
abundance: -
v_gene: TRBV19
len: 16
CDR3aa: CASSIVGGQGPYEQYF
CDR3nt: TGTGCCAGTAGTATAGTTGGGGGACAGGGACCCTACGAGCAGTACTTC

j_gene: TRBJ2-2
d_gene: TRBD1
abundance: -
v_gene: TRBV5-4
len: 18
CDR3aa: CASSRPGQGSTNTGELFF
CDR3nt: TGTGCCAGCAGCAGGCCGGGACAGGGTTCCACTAACACCGGGGAGCTGTTTTTT

j_gene: TRBJ2-7
d_gene: -
abundance: -
v_gene: TRBV6-5
len: 15
CDR3aa: CASSYSSAYSYEQYF
CDR3nt: TGTGCCAGCAGTTACTCTAGCGCGTACTCCTACGAGCAGTACTTC

j_gene: TRBJ2-5
d_gene: TRBD2
abundance: -
v_gene: TRBV29-1
len: 15
CDR3aa: CSVEQASGRAETQYF
CDR3nt: TGCAGCGTTGAACAGGCTAGCGGGAGGGCAGAGACCCAGTACTTC

j_gene: TRBJ2-4
d_gene: -
abundance: few
v_gene: TRBV4-3
len: 17
CDR3aa: CASSQDPPGADKNIQYF
CDR3nt: TGCGCCAGCAGCCAAGATCCCCCGGGAGCAGACAAAAACATTCAGTACTTC

j_gene: TRBJ1-2
d_gene: -
abundance: few
v_gene: TRBV3-1/TRBV3-2
len: 15
CDR3aa: CASSQINGGFRGYTF
CDR3nt: TGTGCCAGCAGCCAGATCAATGGCGGATTTCGGGGCTACACCTTC

j_gene: TRBJ1-2
d_gene: TRBD1
abundance: -
v_gene: TRBV4-1
len: 15
CDR3aa: CASSSRDSFNYGYTF
CDR3nt: TGCGCCAGCAGCAGCCGGGACAGTTTTAACTATGGCTACACCTTC

j_gene: TRBJ1-6
d_gene: -
abundance: -
v_gene: TRBV6-5
len: 16
CDR3aa: CASSYLSGHYNSPLHF
CDR3nt: TGTGCCAGCAGTTACTTGTCGGGACACTATAATTCACCCCTCCACTTT

j_gene: TRBJ2-1
d_gene: -
abundance: once
v_gene: TRBV7-8
len: 13
CDR3aa: CASSSRRFNEQFF
CDR3nt: TGTGCCAGCAGCTCCAGGCGATTTAATGAGCAGTTCTTC

j_gene: TRBJ1-1
d_gene: -
abundance: -
v_gene: TRBV28
len: 12
CDR3aa: CASCGQYTEAFF
CDR3nt: TGTGCCAGCTGCGGACAGTACACTGAAGCTTTCTTT

j_gene: TRBJ1-1
d_gene: -
abundance: -
v_gene: TRBV6-5
len: 14
CDR3aa: CASSTGLPNTEAFF
CDR3nt: TGTGCCAGCAGTACCGGACTGCCGAACACTGAAGCTTTCTTT

j_gene: TRBJ1-4
d_gene: TRBD1
abundance: -
v_gene: TRBV2
len: 15
CDR3aa: CASSWTVGGSEKLFF
CDR3nt: TGTGCCAGCAGCTGGACCGTAGGGGGCTCGGAAAAACTGTTTTTT

j_gene: TRBJ2-1
d_gene: TRBD1
abundance: -
v_gene: TRBV30
len: 14
CDR3aa: CAWTDRGLYNEQFF
CDR3nt: TGTGCCTGGACCGACAGGGGGCTCTACAATGAGCAGTTCTTC

j_gene: TRBJ1-2
d_gene: TRBD1
abundance: -
v_gene: TRBV6-5
len: 13
CDR3aa: CASSLPTGRGYTF
CDR3nt: TGTGCCAGCAGTCTCCCGACAGGGCGCGGCTACACCTTC

j_gene: TRBJ2-1
d_gene: -
abundance: -
v_gene: TRBV5-1
len: 14
CDR3aa: CASSVTPTSNEQFF
CDR3nt: TGCGCCAGCAGCGTAACACCGACTAGCAATGAGCAGTTCTTC

j_gene: TRBJ2-7
d_gene: TRBD2
abundance: -
v_gene: TRBV29-1
len: 15
CDR3aa: CSVEARTSGSGEQYF
CDR3nt: TGCAGCGTTGAAGCCCGGACTAGCGGGAGCGGCGAGCAGTACTTC

j_gene: TRBJ2-3
d_gene: TRBD2
abundance: -
v_gene: TRBV29-1
len: 17
CDR3aa: CSVEDLGLAGGTDTQYF
CDR3nt: TGCAGCGTTGAAGATCTAGGACTAGCGGGAGGAACAGATACGCAGTATTTT

j_gene: TRBJ2-2
d_gene: TRBD2
abundance: -
v_gene: TRBV24-1
len: 19
CDR3aa: CATSDPQLGLAGETGELFF
CDR3nt: TGTGCCACCAGTGACCCACAACTTGGACTAGCGGGAGAGACCGGGGAGCTGTTTTTT

j_gene: TRBJ1-5
d_gene: -
abundance: -
v_gene: TRBV28
len: 12
CDR3aa: CASSLQAQPQHF
CDR3nt: TGTGCCAGCAGTTTACAAGCCCAGCCCCAGCATTTT

j_gene: TRBJ1-3
d_gene: -
abundance: once
v_gene: TRBV18
len: 16
CDR3aa: CASSPPGVFDGNTIYF
CDR3nt: TGTGCCAGCTCACCACCAGGGGTTTTCGACGGAAACACCATATATTTT